A selection of T cell receptor beta chains follows, all from one sample in a study of healthy donors' naive CD4 and CD8 T cells. One entry per CDR3 protein results from TCRdb running MiXCR on the reads. The sample lists about 200,000 distinct CDR3 sequences; 74% were seen once. Sequenced sample: naive CD4+ and CD8+ T cells sorted from blood, pooled from several donors. These receptors came from a pool of human donors in good health; the sample pools cells from several healthy donors. The CDR3 runs from the conserved cysteine through the conserved F or W. The D gene is left open where the match is weak. A row's size may be missing; if present it is once, few, many or a size class.

j_call: TRBJ1-5; d_call: .; clone_size: .; v_call: TRBV6-2/TRBV6-3; cdr3_nt: TGTGCCAGCAGGGGACTGGACAATCAGCCCCAGCATTTT; cdr3_aa: CASRGLDNQPQHF
j_call: TRBJ1-1; d_call: .; clone_size: .; v_call: TRBV29-1; cdr3_nt: TGCAGCGTTGATGAGACGGGGAACACTGAAGCTTTCTTT; cdr3_aa: CSVDETGNTEAFF
j_call: TRBJ2-4; d_call: .; clone_size: .; v_call: TRBV4-3; cdr3_nt: TGCGCCAGCAGCCAAGATCCCTATCCAGGGGCTGCCAAAAACATTCAGTACTTC; cdr3_aa: CASSQDPYPGAAKNIQYF
j_call: TRBJ2-1; d_call: .; clone_size: .; v_call: TRBV30; cdr3_nt: TGTGCCTGGAGCCTCTATGGGATTATCAGGGAGCAGTTCTTC; cdr3_aa: CAWSLYGIIREQFF
j_call: TRBJ2-7; d_call: .; clone_size: few; v_call: TRBV6-5; cdr3_nt: TGTGCCAGCAGTTCTTCTTTGGAGCAGTACTTC; cdr3_aa: CASSSSLEQYF
j_call: TRBJ2-1; d_call: .; clone_size: .; v_call: TRBV30; cdr3_nt: TGTGCCTGGAGTGTACCATCCCGGGGCGCGTTAATTAGGAATGAGCAGTTCTTC; cdr3_aa: CAWSVPSRGALIRNEQFF
j_call: TRBJ2-3; d_call: TRBD2; clone_size: few; v_call: TRBV29-1; cdr3_nt: TGCAGCGTTGGAGGGAGGGCCACAGATACGCAGTATTTT; cdr3_aa: CSVGGRATDTQYF
j_call: TRBJ2-1; d_call: .; clone_size: .; v_call: TRBV29-1; cdr3_nt: TGCAGCCCATGGAAGAGGGATGGTGAGCAGTTCTTC; cdr3_aa: CSPWKRDGEQFF
j_call: TRBJ2-3; d_call: TRBD2; clone_size: .; v_call: TRBV29-1; cdr3_nt: TGCAGCGTTGCTGGAGGACTAGCGATAATCACAGATACGCAGTATTTT; cdr3_aa: CSVAGGLAIITDTQYF
j_call: TRBJ1-1; d_call: .; clone_size: .; v_call: TRBV12-3/TRBV12-4; cdr3_nt: TGTGCCAGCAGTTTAAGGACCGGACGGGCTTTCTTT; cdr3_aa: CASSLRTGRAFF
j_call: TRBJ2-3; d_call: .; clone_size: .; v_call: TRBV6-5; cdr3_nt: TGTGCCAGCACGAAAGCTGCAAGCAGCACAGATACGCAGTATTTT; cdr3_aa: CASTKAASSTDTQYF
j_call: TRBJ1-2; d_call: .; clone_size: .; v_call: TRBV29-1; cdr3_nt: TGCAGCGTTTCTTGGGGGGTAGGTCCGAACTATGGCTACACCTTC; cdr3_aa: CSVSWGVGPNYGYTF
j_call: TRBJ2-1; d_call: .; clone_size: .; v_call: TRBV11-2; cdr3_nt: TGTGCCAGCAGCTTAGGGACCTCCTACAATGAGCAGTTCTTC; cdr3_aa: CASSLGTSYNEQFF
j_call: TRBJ2-3; d_call: TRBD2; clone_size: few; v_call: TRBV6-2/TRBV6-3; cdr3_nt: TGTGCCAGCAGCCGGACTAGCGGGACGACAGATACGCAGTATTTT; cdr3_aa: CASSRTSGTTDTQYF
j_call: TRBJ2-7; d_call: TRBD2; clone_size: .; v_call: TRBV29-1; cdr3_nt: TGCAGTGCTGAGGTATCCCTAGCGGGTATTTCCCTTTACTACGAGCAGTACTTC; cdr3_aa: CSAEVSLAGISLYYEQYF
j_call: TRBJ1-1; d_call: .; clone_size: .; v_call: TRBV5-1; cdr3_nt: TGTGCCAGCAGCTTTTCCAGTCCTATGAACACTGAAGCTTTCTTT; cdr3_aa: CASSFSSPMNTEAFF
j_call: TRBJ1-1; d_call: .; clone_size: .; v_call: TRBV20-1; cdr3_nt: TGCAGTGCTACAAAGCGGGGCACTGAAGCTTTCTTT; cdr3_aa: CSATKRGTEAFF
j_call: TRBJ2-1; d_call: .; clone_size: few; v_call: TRBV19; cdr3_nt: TGTGCCAGTAGAGGTAGCTCCTACAATGAGCAGTTCTTC; cdr3_aa: CASRGSSYNEQFF
j_call: TRBJ1-1; d_call: .; clone_size: .; v_call: TRBV19; cdr3_nt: TGTGCCAGTAATGGAGGCCGCACTGAAGCTTTCTTT; cdr3_aa: CASNGGRTEAFF
j_call: TRBJ2-1; d_call: TRBD2; clone_size: .; v_call: TRBV6-2/TRBV6-3; cdr3_nt: TGTGCCAGCAGCTATAGCGGGGCTACCTACAATGAGCAGTTCTTC; cdr3_aa: CASSYSGATYNEQFF
j_call: TRBJ1-1; d_call: .; clone_size: .; v_call: TRBV4-2; cdr3_nt: TGTGCCAGCAGGAGACAGGATGAAGCTTTCTTT; cdr3_aa: CASRRQDEAFF
j_call: TRBJ1-1; d_call: .; clone_size: few; v_call: TRBV6-2/TRBV6-3; cdr3_nt: TGTGCCAGCAGTTACGGGGTCCCTGAAGCTTTCTTT; cdr3_aa: CASSYGVPEAFF
j_call: TRBJ1-2; d_call: .; clone_size: .; v_call: TRBV29-1; cdr3_nt: TGCAGCGCGCGATCAGCCATTCACTATGGCTACACCTTC; cdr3_aa: CSARSAIHYGYTF
j_call: TRBJ1-5; d_call: .; clone_size: .; v_call: TRBV19; cdr3_nt: TGTGCCAGCTTGACAGCGACCCCCTCGAGCAATCAGCCCCAGCATTTT; cdr3_aa: CASLTATPSSNQPQHF
j_call: TRBJ1-1; d_call: .; clone_size: .; v_call: TRBV29-1; cdr3_nt: TGCAGCGTTGAACGAGCCATGAACACTGAAGCTTTCTTT; cdr3_aa: CSVERAMNTEAFF
j_call: TRBJ1-2; d_call: .; clone_size: .; v_call: TRBV7-8; cdr3_nt: TGTGCCAGCAGCTTTGCTCAGGGCGACCGCTATGGCTACACCTTC; cdr3_aa: CASSFAQGDRYGYTF
j_call: TRBJ2-1; d_call: TRBD1; clone_size: .; v_call: TRBV6-2/TRBV6-3; cdr3_nt: TGTGCCAGCAGCCTTACAGGGGTGGATGAGCAGTTCTTC; cdr3_aa: CASSLTGVDEQFF
j_call: TRBJ2-7; d_call: .; clone_size: .; v_call: TRBV27; cdr3_nt: TGTGCCAGCAGTTTATGGACGGGGAGTAACGAGCAGTACTTC; cdr3_aa: CASSLWTGSNEQYF
j_call: TRBJ2-2; d_call: .; clone_size: .; v_call: TRBV6-5; cdr3_nt: TGTGCCAGCACCCCCAGTGTAGGTAACACCGGGGAGCTGGTTTTT; cdr3_aa: CASTPSVGNTGELVF